The next 29 T cell receptor beta chains were all read from a single sample in a study of blood T cell repertoires in COVID-19. Here immunoSEQ multiplex PCR was the method, and the copy in TCRdb shows in-frame clones only, minus some. The sample contains roughly 440,000 clones, approximately 88% of which appear only once. Sequencing used peripheral blood. The receptors derive from a woman aged 45-60 years with COVID-19, enrolled during active disease.

The chain carries TRBV6-6 and TRBJ2-3, with 12 bases aligning to TRBD2. This CDR3 is built from 15 residues. From germline, CDR1 is MNHNY and CDR2 SVGAGI (reference sequence). Trimming at V came to 6 bases and at J to 5 bases, leaving 6 bases not matched to a gene. CDR3: CASSPSGGAIDTQYF. CDR3 bases: TGTGCCAGCAGCCCTAGCGGGGGGGCGATAGATACGCAGTATTTT.

V and J are TRBV4-1 and TRBJ1-2, with 9 nucleotides matching TRBD1. This CDR3 contains 14 residues. J lost 7 bases, V lost 0 bases, and 3 bases had no gene match. The germline CDR1 and CDR2 sequences are MGHRA and YSYEKL. The CDR3: CASSQEGTGSGYTF. CDR3 DNA: TGCGCCAGCAGCCAAGAAGGGACAGGGAGTGGCTACACCTTC.

V and J are TRBV11-3 and TRBJ2-1, with TRBD2 matching over 11 bases. With V trimmed by 5 bases and J by 8 bases, 8 bases remained unmatched. CDR3 length equals 15 residues. Germline V gene lookup returns CDR1 SGHNT and CDR2 YENEEA. CDR3 coding DNA: TGTGCCAGCAGCAAAGGTCTAGCGGGGGGCTATGAGCAGTTCTTC. Translation: CASSKGLAGGYEQFF.

The gene calls are TRBV4-1 and TRBJ2-1; 7 positions match TRBD1. The CDR3 length is 16 residues. The germline V gene encodes CDR1 MGHRA and CDR2 YSYEKL. With V trimmed by 4 bases and J by 5 bases, 11 bases remained unmatched. CDR3 amino acids: CASSRVTGTVNNEQFF. The CDR3 region has the DNA TGCGCCAGCAGCCGAGTGACCGGGACAGTAAACAATGAGCAGTTCTTC.

The genes are TRBV30 and TRBJ1-3; a possible D gene is TRBD1 (6 bases). V dropped 2 bases and J dropped 7 bases, with 12 bases sitting between them. CDR3 length equals 13 residues. The V gene's germline CDR1 is GTSNPN and CDR2 SVGIG (reference sequence). The CDR3 protein is CAWSSDSHNTIYF. The DNA for the CDR3 is TGTGCCTGGAGTTCGGACAGCCACAACACCATATATTTT.

The rearrangement uses TRBV6-5 and TRBJ2-3, with a tentative D call TRBD1 (6 bases). V dropped 5 bases and J dropped 2 bases, with 11 bases sitting between them. This CDR3 is built from 14 residues. Germline V gene sequence: CDR1 MNHEY, CDR2 SVGAGI. The CDR3 DNA is TGTGCCAGCAGTCCCTTGGGACACACAGATACGCAGTATTTT. Amino acid sequence: CASSPLGHTDTQYF.

The genes are TRBV19 and TRBJ1-6; maybe TRBD1 (5 bases). Germline V gene data show CDR1 as LNHDA and CDR2 as SQIVND (reference sequence). The length of the CDR3 is 13 residues. V dropped 5 bases and J dropped 7 bases, with 9 bases sitting between them. The CDR3 region has the DNA TGTGCCAGTAGTCCTCAGGGAAATTCACCCCTCCACTTT. Translated: CASSPQGNSPLHF.

The chain uses TRBV6-1 and TRBJ2-5, with a tentative D call TRBD2 (7 bases). With 3 bases removed from V and 5 bases from J, the gap between germline ends came to 19 bases. CDR3 length equals 16 residues. Per germline, CDR1 MNHNS and CDR2 SASEGT. The CDR3: CASSDPEGGGQETQYF. CDR3 DNA: TGTGCCAGCAGTGACCCGGAGGGGGGGGGCCAGGAGACCCAGTACTTC.

The J gene is TRBJ2-1, the V gene TRBV13, with 10 bases matching TRBD2. Germline lookup yields CDR1 PRHDT and CDR2 FYEKMQ (reference sequence). J gave up 9 bases and V 4 bases, and 9 bases lay outside the gene matches. The CDR3 contains 15 residues. The CDR3 loop is CASSSSGAGGREQFF. The CDR3 DNA reads TGTGCCAGCAGCTCCAGCGGAGCGGGGGGGCGTGAGCAGTTCTTC.

The CDR3 spells CAWDPVTGGGLYGYTF. CDR3 DNA: TGTGCCTGGGATCCGGTGACAGGCGGGGGCCTCTATGGCTACACCTTC. This chain connects TRBV30 to TRBJ1-2; D might be TRBD1 (6 bases). Germline V gene data show CDR1 as GTSNPN and CDR2 as SVGIG (reference sequence). The CDR3 consists of 16 residues. V was trimmed by 5 bases and J by 4 bases, leaving 23 bases between them.

The chain is built from TRBV5-1 and TRBJ1-4; 7 bases match TRBD1. The length of the CDR3 is 14 residues. CDR1 is SGHRS and CDR2 is YFSETQ in the germline V gene. Trimming cost V 0 bases and J 6 bases; bases outside gene matches: 2. This CDR3 is CASSLGQGHEKLFF. For the CDR3, the DNA is TGCGCCAGCAGCTTGGGACAGGGACATGAAAAACTGTTTTTT. Combining the CDR3 with reference TRBV5-1 and TRBJ1-4 gives the whole variable domain KAGVTQTPRYLIKTRGQQVTLSCSPISGHRSVSWYQQTPGQGLQFLFEYFSETQRNKGNFPGRFSGRQFSNSRSEMNVSTLELGDSALYLCASSLGQGHEKLFFGSGTQLSVL.

V and J are TRBV6-5 and TRBJ1-6; D might be TRBD1 (6 bases). Germline V CDR1 and CDR2: MNHEY, SVGAGI. V was trimmed by 6 bases and J by 7 bases, leaving 10 bases between them. The CDR3 consists of 13 residues. The CDR3 spells CASRETGNSPLHF. The CDR3 DNA reads TGTGCCAGCAGGGAGACAGGAAATTCACCCCTCCACTTT.

The chain recombines TRBV7-2 with TRBJ2-1, with D perhaps TRBD1 (5 bases). CDR1 is SGHTA, CDR2 FQGNSA, per germline. Trimming took 1 base from V and 0 from J, leaving 7 bases between them. The length of the CDR3 is 15 residues. This CDR3 is CASSLVGASYNEQFF. CDR3 nucleotides: TGTGCCAGCAGCTTAGTTGGGGCCTCCTACAATGAGCAGTTCTTC.

The chain uses TRBV5-8 and TRBJ2-2; the D gene is possibly TRBD1 (6 bases). The CDR3 consists of 16 residues. V was pared by 4 bases and J by 0 bases, with 13 bases between. Germline lookup yields CDR1 SGHTS and CDR2 YDEGEE. CDR3 coding DNA: TGTGCCAGCAGCAGGGACACAGAGACGAACACCGGGGAGCTGTTTTTT. Encoded protein: CASSRDTETNTGELFF.

This chain uses TRBV19 with TRBJ1-5, with D tentatively TRBD1 (5 bases). This CDR3 is 13 amino acids long. Germline loops: CDR1 LNHDA, CDR2 SQIVND (reference sequence). The V gene lost 4 bases and the J gene lost 7 bases, with 11 bases spanning the gap. CDR3 in amino acids: CASSKEGEQPQHF. CDR3 DNA sequence: TGTGCCAGTAGTAAAGAAGGGGAACAGCCCCAGCATTTT.

This chain connects TRBV13 to TRBJ2-7; the match to TRBD1 covers 11 bases. This CDR3 region has 16 residues. After removal of 3 bases from V and 3 bases from J, the junction contained 7 bases not matched to a gene. The V gene's germline CDR1 is PRHDT and CDR2 FYEKMQ (reference sequence). The CDR3 DNA follows: TGTGCCAGCAGCTTCACAGGGACAGGGGGTTTCTACGAGCAGTACTTC. This codes for CASSFTGTGGFYEQYF.

The V gene is TRBV2, the J gene TRBJ2-7; 12 bases map to TRBD1. The CDR3 is 14 residues long. V shed 6 bases and J 6 bases; nucleotides not matched to a gene: 6. Germline CDR1 and CDR2: SNHLY and FYNNEI. The DNA for the CDR3 is TGTGCCAGCAGGGGACAGGGGGCCGTTGGCGAGCAGTACTTC. It specifies CASRGQGAVGEQYF.

This sequence joins TRBV9 and TRBJ1-4; D remains ambiguous. The CDR3 is 15 residues long. V shed 4 bases and J shed 8 bases, with 18 bases lying between them. The germline CDR1 and CDR2 sequences are SGDLS and YYNGEE. The DNA for the CDR3 is TGTGCCAGCAGCCCCCGAGGAGGCGCGCCGGAAAAACTGTTTTTT. It codes for CASSPRGGAPEKLFF.

The chain is built from TRBV7-6 and TRBJ1-5; D uncertain. The CDR3 has 13 amino acids. CDR1 SGHVS and CDR2 FNYEAQ come from the germline V gene. V shed 8 bases and J shed 7 bases, with 15 bases lying between them. Here the CDR3 reads CASQSGFGQPQHF. CDR3 in DNA: TGTGCCAGCCAAAGCGGTTTCGGACAGCCCCAGCATTTT.

The chain uses TRBV7-2 and TRBJ2-7; 10 nucleotides match TRBD2. Germline values: CDR1 SGHTA, CDR2 FQGNSA. Trimming cost V 5 bases and J 6 bases; bases outside gene matches: 10. CDR3 length: 15 amino acids. CDR3 in DNA: TGTGCCAGCAGCACATCTAGCGGGGGCATTCTCGAGCAGTACTTC. This translates into CASSTSSGGILEQYF.

This chain uses TRBV4-1 with TRBJ1-4; no clear D gene. Trimming pared 0 bases from V and 8 bases from J, leaving 10 bases between. The CDR3 has 14 residues. CDR1 MGHRA and CDR2 YSYEKL come from the germline V gene. This CDR3 reads CASSQDWTGEKLFF. In DNA form, the CDR3 reads TGCGCCAGCAGCCAAGATTGGACGGGAGAAAAACTGTTTTTT.

This clone showed up just once. The V call is TRBV4-2, the J call TRBJ2-3; D might be TRBD2 (7 bases). The CDR3 is 16 amino acids. In germline, CDR1 is LGHNA, CDR2 YNFKEQ. The V gene lost 0 bases and the J gene lost 6 bases, with 16 bases spanning the gap. CDR3 amino acids: CASSQDGGLKTDTQYF. The CDR3 bases are TGTGCCAGCAGCCAAGACGGGGGGCTGAAGACGGATACGCAGTATTTT.

The chain recombines TRBV30 with TRBJ1-1; 10 nucleotides match TRBD1. V trimming: 5 bases; J trimming: 5 bases; junction bases outside the gene matches: 5. CDR3 size: 13 residues. From germline, CDR1 is GTSNPN and CDR2 SVGIG (reference sequence). The CDR3 is CAWGRDRGTEAFF. The CDR3 DNA is TGTGCCTGGGGCCGGGACAGGGGAACTGAAGCTTTCTTT.

This chain connects TRBV5-4 to TRBJ2-1, with 7 bases that match TRBD1. Germline V lookup: CDR1 SGHNT, CDR2 YYREEE (reference sequence). This CDR3 is built from 16 residues. Germline trimming cut 0 bases from V and 5 bases from J; bases unmatched to any gene: 8. CDR3 DNA sequence: TGTGCCAGCAGCTTGGCTAGGGACAGTGGAAACAATGAGCAGTTCTTC. As protein: CASSLARDSGNNEQFF.

The chain employs TRBV2 and TRBJ2-2; D might be TRBD2 (5 bases). There are 15 residues in the CDR3. Trimming stripped 8 bases from V and 2 bases from J, with 15 bases between. The V gene's germline CDR1 is SNHLY and CDR2 FYNNEI. The CDR3 loop reads CASRGWRANTGELFF. CDR3 sequence (DNA): TGTGCCAGCCGTGGGTGGCGGGCCAACACCGGGGAGCTGTTTTTT.

The gene calls are TRBV5-6 and TRBJ1-5; tentatively, D is TRBD1 (6 bases). CDR1 is SGHDT, CDR2 YYEEEE, per germline. The CDR3 sequence is 15 residues long. Deletions cut 2 bases from V and 6 bases from J, with 15 bases between. The CDR3 sequence is CASSFRGQGSQPQHF. CDR3 DNA sequence: TGTGCCAGCAGCTTTCGCGGGCAGGGGAGTCAGCCCCAGCATTTT.

This chain joins TRBV24-1 and TRBJ2-5, with 9 bases matching TRBD2. The CDR3 contains 16 residues. Unmatched junction bases numbered 6, after V lost 3 bases and J lost 2 bases. CDR1 is KGHDR, CDR2 SFDVKD, per germline. The CDR3, as DNA: TGTGCCACCAGTGATCCTCGACTAGCGGAGCAAGAGACCCAGTACTTC. It codes for CATSDPRLAEQETQYF.

This chain joins TRBV5-1 and TRBJ1-1; the D is unclear. Germline assignment: CDR1 SGHRS and CDR2 YFSETQ. Trimming left V 4 bases short and J 0 bases short, with 13 bases between. The CDR3 runs to 15 residues. This chain's CDR3 is CASSPGPGMNTEAFF. CDR3 coding DNA: TGCGCCAGCAGCCCTGGCCCGGGGATGAACACTGAAGCTTTCTTT.

The chain carries TRBV30 and TRBJ2-1, with 12 bases matching TRBD2. The trim removed 0 bases at V and 6 bases at J, leaving 6 bases unmatched. This CDR3 comprises 16 residues. CDR1 and CDR2 from the germline V gene are GTSNPN and SVGIG (reference sequence). CDR3 nucleotide sequence: TGTGCCTGGAGTGTACCGACTAGCGGGGGCCTCAATGAGCAGTTCTTC. This encodes CAWSVPTSGGLNEQFF. The full variable domain, rest sourced from reference TRBV30 and TRBJ2-1, is SQTIHQWPATLVQPVGSPLSLECTVEGTSNPNLYWYRQAAGRGLQLLFYSVGIGQISSEVPQNLSASRPQDRQFILSSKKLLLSDSGFYLCAWSVPTSGGLNEQFFGPGTRLTVL.